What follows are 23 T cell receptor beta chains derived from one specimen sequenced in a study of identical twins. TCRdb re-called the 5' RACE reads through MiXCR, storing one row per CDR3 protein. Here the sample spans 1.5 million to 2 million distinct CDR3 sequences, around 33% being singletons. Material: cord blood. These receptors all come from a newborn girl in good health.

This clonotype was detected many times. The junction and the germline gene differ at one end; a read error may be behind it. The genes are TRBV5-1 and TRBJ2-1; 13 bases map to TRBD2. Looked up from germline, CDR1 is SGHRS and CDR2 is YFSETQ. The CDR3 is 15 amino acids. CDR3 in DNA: TGTGCCAGCAGCCTCCGGACTAGCGGGAGCAATGAGCAGTTCTTC. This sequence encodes CASSLRTSGSNEQFF.

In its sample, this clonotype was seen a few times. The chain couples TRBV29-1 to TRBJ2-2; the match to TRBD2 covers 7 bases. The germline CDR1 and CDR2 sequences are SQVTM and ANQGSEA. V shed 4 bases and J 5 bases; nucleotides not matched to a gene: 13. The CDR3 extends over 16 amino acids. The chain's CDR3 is CSVVRREKHGTGELFF. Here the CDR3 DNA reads TGCAGCGTTGTTCGGCGGGAGAAACACGGGACCGGGGAGCTGTTTTTT.

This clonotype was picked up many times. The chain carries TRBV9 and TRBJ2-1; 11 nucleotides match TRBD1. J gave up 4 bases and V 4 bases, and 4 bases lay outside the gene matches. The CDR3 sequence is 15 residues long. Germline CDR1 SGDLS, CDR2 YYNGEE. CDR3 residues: CASSPGQGGYNEQFF. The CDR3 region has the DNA TGTGCCAGCAGCCCGGGACAGGGGGGTTACAATGAGCAGTTCTTC.

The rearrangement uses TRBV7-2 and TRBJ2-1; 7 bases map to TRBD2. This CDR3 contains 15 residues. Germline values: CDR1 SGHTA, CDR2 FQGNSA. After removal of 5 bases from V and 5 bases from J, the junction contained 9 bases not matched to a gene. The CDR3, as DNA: TGTGCCAGCAGCCTAACCGGGACTACAAACAATGAGCAGTTCTTC. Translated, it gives CASSLTGTTNNEQFF.

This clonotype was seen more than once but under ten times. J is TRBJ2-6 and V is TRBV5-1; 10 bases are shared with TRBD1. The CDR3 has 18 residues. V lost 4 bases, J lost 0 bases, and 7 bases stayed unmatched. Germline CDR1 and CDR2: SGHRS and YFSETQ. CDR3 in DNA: TGCGCCAGCAGCCGTATGGACAGGGGGTCCTCTGGGGCCAACGTCCTGACTTTC. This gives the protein CASSRMDRGSSGANVLTF.

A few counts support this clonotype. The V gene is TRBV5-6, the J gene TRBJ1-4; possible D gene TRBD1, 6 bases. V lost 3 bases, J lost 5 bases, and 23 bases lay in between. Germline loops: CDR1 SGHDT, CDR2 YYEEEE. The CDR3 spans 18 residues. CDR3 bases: TGTGCCAGCAGCTCGACGGGGGTTTGGGGGCGCCTAAATGAAAAACTGTTTTTT. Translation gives CASSSTGVWGRLNEKLFF. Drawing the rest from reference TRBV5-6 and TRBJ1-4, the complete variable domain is DAGVTQSPTHLIKTRGQQVTLRCSPKSGHDTVSWYQQALGQGPQFIFQYYEEEERQRGNFPDRFSGHQFPNYSSELNVNALLLGDSALYLCASSSTGVWGRLNEKLFFGSGTQLSVL.

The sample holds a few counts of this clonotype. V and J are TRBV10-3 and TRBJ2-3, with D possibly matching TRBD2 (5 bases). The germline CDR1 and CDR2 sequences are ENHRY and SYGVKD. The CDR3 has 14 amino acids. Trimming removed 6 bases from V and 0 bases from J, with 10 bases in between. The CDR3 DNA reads TGTGCCATCAGGACTATGATTAGCACAGATACGCAGTATTTT. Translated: CAIRTMISTDTQYF.

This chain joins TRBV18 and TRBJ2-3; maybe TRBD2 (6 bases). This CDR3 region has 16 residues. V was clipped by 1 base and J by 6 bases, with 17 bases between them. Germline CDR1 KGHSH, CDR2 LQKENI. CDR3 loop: CASSPLTSYWVDTQYF. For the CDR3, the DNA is TGTGCCAGCTCACCACTGACTAGTTATTGGGTTGATACGCAGTATTTT.

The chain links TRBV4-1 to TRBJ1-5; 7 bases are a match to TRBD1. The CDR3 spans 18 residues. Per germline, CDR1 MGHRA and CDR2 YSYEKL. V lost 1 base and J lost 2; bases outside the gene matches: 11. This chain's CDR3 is CASSQGEQGIAGNQPQHF. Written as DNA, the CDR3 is TGCGCCAGCAGCCAAGGGGAACAGGGGATCGCTGGCAATCAGCCCCAGCATTTT.

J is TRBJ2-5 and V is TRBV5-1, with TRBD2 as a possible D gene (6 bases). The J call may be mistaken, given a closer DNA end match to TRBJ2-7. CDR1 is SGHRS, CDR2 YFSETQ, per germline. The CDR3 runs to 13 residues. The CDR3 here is CASSLADYYEQYF. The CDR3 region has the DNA TGCGCCAGCAGCTTGGCGGACTATTACGAGCAGTACTTC.

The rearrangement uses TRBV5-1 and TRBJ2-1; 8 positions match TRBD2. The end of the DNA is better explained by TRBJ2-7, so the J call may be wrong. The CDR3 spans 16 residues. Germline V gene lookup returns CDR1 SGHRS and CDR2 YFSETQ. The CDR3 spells CASSRISGSSYNEQYF. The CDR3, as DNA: TGCGCCAGCAGCCGAATCAGCGGGAGCTCCTACAATGAGCAGTACTTC.

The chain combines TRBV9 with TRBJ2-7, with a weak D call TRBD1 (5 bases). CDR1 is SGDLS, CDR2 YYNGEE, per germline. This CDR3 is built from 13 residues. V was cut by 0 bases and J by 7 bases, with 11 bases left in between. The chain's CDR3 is CASSVAGNNEQYF. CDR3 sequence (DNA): TGTGCCAGCAGCGTAGCAGGGAACAATGAGCAGTACTTC. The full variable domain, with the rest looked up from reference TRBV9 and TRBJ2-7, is DSGVTQTPKHLITATGQRVTLRCSPRSGDLSVYWYQQSLDQGLQFLIQYYNGEERAKGNILERFSAQQFPDLHSELNLSSLELGDSALYFCASSVAGNNEQYFGPGTRLTVT.

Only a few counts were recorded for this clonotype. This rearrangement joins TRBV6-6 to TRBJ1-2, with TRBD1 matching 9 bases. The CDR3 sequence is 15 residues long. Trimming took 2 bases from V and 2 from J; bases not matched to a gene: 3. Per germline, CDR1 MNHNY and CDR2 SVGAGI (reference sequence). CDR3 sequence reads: CASSYQGQGNYGYTF. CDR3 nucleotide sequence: TGTGCCAGCAGTTACCAGGGACAGGGAAACTATGGCTACACCTTC.

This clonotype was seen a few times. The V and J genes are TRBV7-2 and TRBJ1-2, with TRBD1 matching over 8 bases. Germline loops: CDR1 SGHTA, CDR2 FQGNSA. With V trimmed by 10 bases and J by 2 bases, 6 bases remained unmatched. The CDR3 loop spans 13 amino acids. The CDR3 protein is CATKTGANYGYTF. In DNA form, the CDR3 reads TGTGCCACCAAGACAGGGGCCAACTATGGCTACACCTTC.

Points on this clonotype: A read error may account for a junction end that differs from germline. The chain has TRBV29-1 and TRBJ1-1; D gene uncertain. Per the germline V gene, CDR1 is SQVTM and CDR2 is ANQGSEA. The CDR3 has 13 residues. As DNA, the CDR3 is TGCAGCGTTGAAGAGGTCATGAACGCTGAAGCTTTCTTT. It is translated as CSVEEVMNAEAFF.

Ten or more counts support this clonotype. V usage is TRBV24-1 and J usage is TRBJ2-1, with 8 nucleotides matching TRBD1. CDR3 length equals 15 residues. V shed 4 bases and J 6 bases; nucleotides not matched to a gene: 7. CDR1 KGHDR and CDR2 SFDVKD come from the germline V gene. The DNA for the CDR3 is TGTGCCACCAGTGACTTAAGACAGGGGCTCAATGAGCAGTTCTTC. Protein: CATSDLRQGLNEQFF.

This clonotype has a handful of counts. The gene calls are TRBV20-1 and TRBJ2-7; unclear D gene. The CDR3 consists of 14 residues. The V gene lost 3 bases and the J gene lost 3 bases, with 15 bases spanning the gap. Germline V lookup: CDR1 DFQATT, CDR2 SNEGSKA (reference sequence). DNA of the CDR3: TGCAGTGCTAGTGCGGCTCCTCTGGTCTACGAGCAGTACTTC. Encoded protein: CSASAAPLVYEQYF.

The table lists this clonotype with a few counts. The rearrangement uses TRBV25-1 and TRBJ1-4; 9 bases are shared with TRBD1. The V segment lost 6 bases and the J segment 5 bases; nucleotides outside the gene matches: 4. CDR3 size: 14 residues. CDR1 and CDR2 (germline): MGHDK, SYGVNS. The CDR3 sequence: CASRKQGANEKLFF. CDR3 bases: TGTGCCAGCAGGAAACAGGGGGCGAATGAAAAACTGTTTTTT.

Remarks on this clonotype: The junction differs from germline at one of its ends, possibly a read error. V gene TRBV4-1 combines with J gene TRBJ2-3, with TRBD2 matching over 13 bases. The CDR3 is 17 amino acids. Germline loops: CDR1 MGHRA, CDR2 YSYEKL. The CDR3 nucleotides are TGCACCAGCAGCCAGGGAACTAGCGGGAGGGTCACAGATACGCAGTATTTT. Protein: CTSSQGTSGRVTDTQYF.

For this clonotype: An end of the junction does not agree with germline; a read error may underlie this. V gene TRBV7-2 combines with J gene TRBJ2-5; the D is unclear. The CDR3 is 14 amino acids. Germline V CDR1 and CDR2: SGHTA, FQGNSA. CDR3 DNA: TGTGCCAGCACCAAATTTCAGAGACAAGGGACCCAGTACTTC. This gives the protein CASTKFQRQGTQYF.

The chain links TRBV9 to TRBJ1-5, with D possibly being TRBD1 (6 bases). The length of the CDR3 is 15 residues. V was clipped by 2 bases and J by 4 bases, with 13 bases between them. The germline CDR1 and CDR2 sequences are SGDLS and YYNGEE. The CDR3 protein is CASSVGGRGNQPQHF. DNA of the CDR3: TGTGCCAGCAGCGTTGGGGGGCGCGGTAATCAGCCCCAGCATTTT.

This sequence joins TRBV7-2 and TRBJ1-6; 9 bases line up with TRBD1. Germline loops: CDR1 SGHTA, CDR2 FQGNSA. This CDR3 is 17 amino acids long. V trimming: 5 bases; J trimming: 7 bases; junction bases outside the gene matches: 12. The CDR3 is CASSRRTPTGGNSPLHF. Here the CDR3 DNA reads TGTGCCAGCAGCCGTAGGACTCCAACAGGGGGCAATTCACCCCTCCACTTT.

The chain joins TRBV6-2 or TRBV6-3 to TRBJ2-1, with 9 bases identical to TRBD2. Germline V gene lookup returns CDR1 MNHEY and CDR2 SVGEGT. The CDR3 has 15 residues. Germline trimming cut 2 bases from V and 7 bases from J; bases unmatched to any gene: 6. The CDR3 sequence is CASSYAGGPTNEQFF. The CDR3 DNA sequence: TGTGCCAGCAGTTACGCGGGAGGGCCTACGAATGAGCAGTTCTTC.